The sequence of this T cell receptor beta chain was determined in a study of immune evolution from preneoplasia to lung adenocarcinoma. Germline-derived CDR1 and CDR2 are KGHSH and LQKENI. J was trimmed by 0 bases and V by 1 base; bases with no gene match: 4. The length of the CDR3 is 18 residues. Method: immunoSEQ multiplex PCR; TCRdb's copy keeps in-frame clones and lacks some. The data contain around 5,000 clones, roughly 82% of them singletons. The chain has TRBV18 and TRBJ2-1, with 12 bases fitting TRBD2. Input material: FFPE lung adenocarcinoma in situ tissue. The receptor was isolated from a person aged 70 to 85 with lung adenocarcinoma. The CDR3: CASSPRLAGAGSYNEQFF. DNA of the CDR3: TGTGCCAGCTCACCACGACTAGCGGGAGCGGGCTCCTACAATGAGCAGTTCTTC.